This T cell receptor beta chain was identified during a study of T cell changes during pregnancy in multiple sclerosis. Sequencing was performed with immunoSEQ multiplex PCR; in TCRdb, only in-frame clones are kept and a portion is missing. The table lists 50,000 to 65,000 clones, around 96% of them singletons, with over 2% in the top ten. The CDR3 spans 16 residues. The V and J ends lost 3 bases and 0 bases, in that order; junction bases with no gene match: 5. The germline V gene has CDR1 SGHTS and CDR2 YDEGEE. Source: CD8+ T cells from peripheral blood mononuclear cells, taken after pregnancy. The TCR originated in a female donor with multiple sclerosis, enrolled in a pregnancy study. This sequence joins TRBV5-8 and TRBJ2-1, with 8 positions matching TRBD2. The CDR3 nucleotides read TGTGCCAGCAGCTCCCGGGGGGGAAGCTCCTACAATGAGCAGTTCTTC. This codes for CASSSRGGSSYNEQFF.